These 8 T cell receptor beta chains came from one sample sequenced in a study of OX40 agonist ivuxolimab in advanced cancers. Receptor libraries were prepared by the immunoSEQ multiplex PCR assay. The table comes from immuneACCESS by way of TCRdb, which keeps in-frame sequences with V and J called. Part of the clones is missing from these tables; in studies checked, under half for an unresolved V gene and the rest for unknown reasons. The sample data list over 90,000 clones, and approximately 93% of these were observed just once. The ten largest account for approximately 0.18% of the sample. This specimen was CD4+ or CD8+ T cells sorted from blood, taken in a trial of the OX40 agonist ivuxolimab. These receptors all stem from an adult with an advanced solid tumor such as melanoma, head and neck, liver or kidney cancer.

This chain joins TRBV9 and TRBJ1-3, with unresolved D. The CDR3 loop spans 17 amino acids. V was cut by 4 bases and J by 3 bases, with 20 bases left in between. Germline CDR1 reads SGDLS; CDR2 reads YYNGEE. The CDR3, as DNA: TGTGCCAGCAGCCCCCCCTCGTCCCATATCGTTGGAAACACCATATATTTT. It yields the protein CASSPPSSHIVGNTIYF.

The V gene is TRBV7-9, the J gene TRBJ1-1, with D possibly TRBD1 on 5 matching bases. The CDR3 loop spans 13 amino acids. Trimming cost V 11 bases and J 2 bases, with 15 bases left between them. Germline values: CDR1 SEHNR, CDR2 FQNEAQ (reference sequence). The CDR3 nucleotides are TGTGCCCTTACGGGGGAAGTCAACACTGAAGCTTTCTTT. Its protein product is CALTGEVNTEAFF.

The V gene is TRBV13, the J gene TRBJ2-7; TRBD2 aligns across 7 bases. Losses at the gene ends were 3 bases for V and 0 bases for J; bases not matched to a gene: 5. There are 15 residues in the CDR3. From germline, CDR1 is PRHDT and CDR2 FYEKMQ (reference sequence). The CDR3 bases are TGTGCCAGCAGCTTTCATAGCGGGCTCTCCTACGAGCAGTACTTC. Translating gives CASSFHSGLSYEQYF. The entire variable domain, with the rest obtained from reference TRBV13 and TRBJ2-7, is as follows: AAGVIQSPRHLIKEKRETATLKCYPIPRHDTVYWYQQGPGQDPQFLISFYEKMQSDKGSIPDRFSAQQFSDYHSELNMSSLELGDSALYFCASSFHSGLSYEQYFGPGTRLTVT.

This chain joins TRBV11-2 and TRBJ1-5; D remains ambiguous. CDR3 length: 14 residues. The V gene lost 0 bases and the J gene lost 1 base, with 4 bases spanning the gap. CDR1 is SGHAT, CDR2 FQNNGV, per germline. CDR3 amino acids: CASSLEQSNQPQHF. The DNA for the CDR3 is TGTGCCAGCAGCTTAGAACAGAGCAATCAGCCCCAGCATTTT.

The CDR3 is CASSLGQGRPNSPLHF. The CDR3 bases are TGTGCCAGCAGCTTGGGACAGGGGCGCCCTAATTCACCCCTCCACTTT. The chain combines TRBV11-2 with TRBJ1-6; TRBD1 aligns across 10 bases. Germline CDR1 SGHAT, CDR2 FQNNGV. The length of the CDR3 is 16 residues. V was clipped by 3 bases and J by 6 bases; unmatched bases: 5.

The chain uses TRBV18 and TRBJ1-2; D ambiguous. V lost 1 base and J 8 bases, leaving 17 bases between the germline ends. The CDR3 runs 15 residues. CDR1 is KGHSH and CDR2 is LQKENI in the germline V gene. CDR3 region: CASSPLVDPAEGYTF. The CDR3 region has the DNA TGTGCCAGCTCACCACTCGTCGACCCGGCGGAGGGCTACACCTTC.

The chain recombines TRBV18 with TRBJ2-2; D gene uncertain. V was cut by 0 bases and J by 2 bases, with 7 bases left in between. Germline CDR1 is KGHSH and CDR2 is LQKENI. The CDR3 runs to 15 residues. The CDR3 protein is CASSPPRHNTGELFF. The CDR3 nucleotides are TGTGCCAGCTCACCACCGCGGCACAACACCGGGGAGCTGTTTTTT.

V usage is TRBV5-6 and J usage is TRBJ2-1; no firm D call. Trimming shortened V by 2 bases and J by 8 bases, and 20 bases separated the two germline ends. The CDR3 sequence is 16 residues long. Germline V gene sequence: CDR1 SGHDT, CDR2 YYEEEE. CDR3 coding DNA: TGTGCCAGCAGCTTCCGATCCAAGTTGGTCAAGCATGAGCAGTTCTTC. It yields the protein CASSFRSKLVKHEQFF. The entire variable domain, with the rest obtained from reference TRBV5-6 and TRBJ2-1, is as follows: DAGVTQSPTHLIKTRGQQVTLRCSPKSGHDTVSWYQQALGQGPQFIFQYYEEEERQRGNFPDRFSGHQFPNYSSELNVNALLLGDSALYLCASSFRSKLVKHEQFFGPGTRLTVL.